The rows below give T cell receptor beta chains drawn from one sample of a study of blood T cell repertoires in COVID-19. Clones were read by immunoSEQ multiplex PCR, and TCRdb kept only the in-frame ones, dropping some. Counted here are around 150,000 clones, about 83% occurring once; the ten biggest clones make up around 14%. The sample taken for sequencing was peripheral blood. These receptor sequences come from a woman of 80 years or more with acute or convalescent COVID-19. Both conserved end residues are part of each CDR3. Fields, in order: J gene, clone size, V gene, D gene, CDR3 DNA, CDR3 protein. D genes are given only for firm matches. The listing skips clone size in some rows; elsewhere it reads once, few, many or a size class.

>TRBJ2-7|.|TRBV28|TRBD1
TGTGCCAGCAGTTTACCAGGGGGAAGGGACGAGCAGTACTTC
CASSLPGGRDEQYF
>TRBJ1-4|.|TRBV28|.
TGTGCCAGCAGTTTGACAGAAAAACTGTTTTTT
CASSLTEKLFF
>TRBJ2-3|.|TRBV19|.
TGTGCCAGTAGTACCAGGGTTAGGACAGATACGCAGTATTTT
CASSTRVRTDTQYF
>TRBJ1-1|once|TRBV5-6|.
TGTGCCAGCAGCTTTCGAGGGGGCACTGAAGCTTTCTTT
CASSFRGGTEAFF
>TRBJ2-4|.|TRBV6-5|.
TGTGCCAGCAGTTACTCTCGTCAGGCCAAAAACATTCAGTACTTC
CASSYSRQAKNIQYF
>TRBJ2-1|.|TRBV4-1|.
TGCGCCAGCAGCCAAGGGAGGGGGGGCTCCTACAATGAGCAGTTCTTC
CASSQGRGGSYNEQFF
>TRBJ1-1|.|TRBV10-3|.
TGTGCCATCAAGGGCGACAGCGCCAGGAACACTGAAGCTTTCTTT
CAIKGDSARNTEAFF
>TRBJ2-5|.|TRBV27|.
TGTGCCAGCAGTACCGGACTAAAACAAGAGACCCAGTACTTC
CASSTGLKQETQYF
>TRBJ1-4|.|TRBV7-2|.
TGTGCCAGCAGCTTAGCGAGGACAGCAACTAATGAAAAACTGTTTTTT
CASSLARTATNEKLFF
>TRBJ2-5|.|TRBV7-6|.
TGTGCCAGCAGCAAAGGAAACGGGATGAGGGAGACCCAGTACTTC
CASSKGNGMRETQYF
>TRBJ1-3|.|TRBV7-9|.
TGTGCCAGCAGCTTAGGCGGGAACTCTGGAAACACCATATATTTT
CASSLGGNSGNTIYF
>TRBJ2-1|.|TRBV3-1/TRBV3-2|TRBD1
TGTGCCAGCATTCTACGACAGGGGCGGTACAATGAGCAGTTCTTC
CASILRQGRYNEQFF
>TRBJ2-5|once|TRBV7-9|.
TGTGCCAGCAGCTTAGCGGAGACGGTATCGGAGACCCAGTACTTC
CASSLAETVSETQYF
>TRBJ1-5|few|TRBV4-1|.
TGCGCCAGCAGCTCCCGGGACCGGGACATACAGCCCCAGCATTTT
CASSSRDRDIQPQHF
>TRBJ1-6|.|TRBV28|TRBD1
TGTGCCAGCAGTCTGGACAGGGGATCACCCCTCCACTTT
CASSLDRGSPLHF
>TRBJ2-1|.|TRBV27|.
TGTGCCAGCAGCCCCCGTGGGAGGTACAATGAGCAGTTCTTC
CASSPRGRYNEQFF
>TRBJ2-1|once|TRBV7-3|.
TGTGCCAGCAGCAAAATACAGGGAAATGAGCAGTTCTTC
CASSKIQGNEQFF
>TRBJ2-3|.|TRBV3-1/TRBV3-2|TRBD2
TGTGCCAGCGGCGCGGGGGGGCGGCCGGCAGATACGCAGTATTTT
CASGAGGRPADTQYF
>TRBJ1-6|.|TRBV5-1|TRBD1
TGCGCCAGCAGATCTACCCCGGGACAGGGGAATTCACCCCTCCACTTT
CASRSTPGQGNSPLHF
>TRBJ2-1|once|TRBV5-6|TRBD2
TGTGCCAGCAGTCCCGGACTAGCGGTAACCTACAATGAGCAGTTCTTC
CASSPGLAVTYNEQFF
>TRBJ2-3|.|TRBV12-5|.
TGTGCTAGTGGACTAAACTCAGATACGCAGTATTTT
CASGLNSDTQYF
>TRBJ1-6|once|TRBV7-2|TRBD1
TGTGCCAGCAGCTTAGCACAGGGGGCAATTAATTCACCCCTCCACTTT
CASSLAQGAINSPLHF
>TRBJ2-2|.|TRBV10-1|.
TGCGCCAGCCGCCTACAGGGTGGCACCGGGGAGCTGTTTTTT
CASRLQGGTGELFF
>TRBJ1-4|.|TRBV7-9|TRBD1
TGTGCCAGCAGCCGCAGGAAACAGGGGTGGAATGAAAAACTGTTTTTT
CASSRRKQGWNEKLFF
>TRBJ1-1|few|TRBV5-4|TRBD1
TGTGCCAGCAGCGCCCCACCGGGACAGGGGAACACTGAAGCTTTCTTT
CASSAPPGQGNTEAFF
>TRBJ1-1|.|TRBV5-1|.
TGCGCCAGCAGTACGGACATGAACACTGAAGCTTTCTTT
CASSTDMNTEAFF
>TRBJ2-7|.|TRBV2|.
TGTGCCAGCAGTGCAAACGGCTACGAGCAGTACTTC
CASSANGYEQYF
>TRBJ2-3|.|TRBV18|.
TGTGCCAGCTCACCACCGGAGGGCTTAGGAGATACGCAGTATTTT
CASSPPEGLGDTQYF
>TRBJ2-7|.|TRBV6-2/TRBV6-3|TRBD2
TGTGCCAGCAGTCCCAGGTTAGCGGGAGTCTACGAGCAGTACTTC
CASSPRLAGVYEQYF
>TRBJ1-3|.|TRBV6-5|TRBD1
TGTGCCAGCAGACGGGACAGGGTAGCTGGAAACACCATATATTTT
CASRRDRVAGNTIYF
>TRBJ2-3|.|TRBV5-1|.
TGCGCCAGCAGCTCAAGCACAGATACGCAGTATTTT
CASSSSTDTQYF
>TRBJ2-2|.|TRBV30|.
TGTGCCTGGAGTGTACAGGGCACCGGGGAGCTGTTTTTT
CAWSVQGTGELFF
>TRBJ1-2|.|TRBV7-9|TRBD1
TGTGCCAGCAGCCCCGGACAGGTTCTATTTGACGGCTACACCTTC
CASSPGQVLFDGYTF
>TRBJ1-3|few|TRBV5-4|TRBD1
TGTGCCAGCAGCCGGGACAGTGGCAACACCATATATTTT
CASSRDSGNTIYF
>TRBJ2-3|few|TRBV10-3|.
TGTGCCATCAACCCGGGGGGCAGGTCAGATACGCAGTATTTT
CAINPGGRSDTQYF
>TRBJ2-7|.|TRBV18|.
TGTGCCAGCTCACCACCGTCCAGATACGAGCAGTACTTC
CASSPPSRYEQYF
>TRBJ1-2|.|TRBV16|TRBD1
TGTGCCAGCAGCCCGCTGTGGGACAGTGGCTATGGCTACACCTTC
CASSPLWDSGYGYTF
>TRBJ2-7|.|TRBV3-1/TRBV3-2|.
TGTGCCAGCAGCCAAGGTCTCCGGGACCTAGCGAGGGAGCAGTACTTC
CASSQGLRDLAREQYF
>TRBJ1-1|.|TRBV2|.
TGTGCCAGCAGTATAACAGGGAACACTGAAGCTTTCTTT
CASSITGNTEAFF
>TRBJ1-1|few|TRBV7-8|.
TGTGCCAGCAGCCTGACAGGACCTGAAGCTTTCTTT
CASSLTGPEAFF
>TRBJ2-1|.|TRBV6-4|.
TGTGCCAGCAGTGAGTCCGGAGGTCGCAATGAGCAGTTCTTC
CASSESGGRNEQFF
>TRBJ1-5|.|TRBV7-8|.
TGTGCCAGCAGCCTGGGTCGATCTGACTATCAGCCCCAGCATTTT
CASSLGRSDYQPQHF
>TRBJ2-5|.|TRBV25-1|.
TGTGCCAGCAGATCCCAGGTGCAAGAGACCCAGTACTTC
CASRSQVQETQYF
>TRBJ1-6|.|TRBV6-1|.
TGTGCCAGCAGTGAAACAGGGAGTGTAGCTGGATCACCCCTCCACTTT
CASSETGSVAGSPLHF
>TRBJ1-5|.|TRBV6-6|.
TGTGCCAGCAGTTACTCCGATCAGCCCCAGCATTTT
CASSYSDQPQHF
>TRBJ2-7|.|TRBV9|TRBD2
TGTGCCAGCAGCGTAGGACTAGCGGGAGGAACAGAGCAGTACTTC
CASSVGLAGGTEQYF